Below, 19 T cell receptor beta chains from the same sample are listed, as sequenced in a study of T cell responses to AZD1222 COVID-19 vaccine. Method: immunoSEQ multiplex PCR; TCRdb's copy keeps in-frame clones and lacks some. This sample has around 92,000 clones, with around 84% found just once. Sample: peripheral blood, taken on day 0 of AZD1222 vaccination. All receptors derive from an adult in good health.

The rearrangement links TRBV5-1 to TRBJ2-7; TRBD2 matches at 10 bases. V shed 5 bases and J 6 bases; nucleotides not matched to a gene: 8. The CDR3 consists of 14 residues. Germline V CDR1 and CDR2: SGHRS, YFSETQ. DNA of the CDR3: TGCGCCAGCAGAACGGCTAGCGGGAGCCCCGAGCAGTACTTC. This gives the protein CASRTASGSPEQYF.

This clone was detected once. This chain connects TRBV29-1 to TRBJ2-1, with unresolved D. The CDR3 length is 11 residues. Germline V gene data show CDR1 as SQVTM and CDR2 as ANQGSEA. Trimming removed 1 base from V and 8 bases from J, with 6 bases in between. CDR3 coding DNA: TGCAGCGTTGAAGGTGTCGATGAGCAGTTCTTC. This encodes CSVEGVDEQFF.

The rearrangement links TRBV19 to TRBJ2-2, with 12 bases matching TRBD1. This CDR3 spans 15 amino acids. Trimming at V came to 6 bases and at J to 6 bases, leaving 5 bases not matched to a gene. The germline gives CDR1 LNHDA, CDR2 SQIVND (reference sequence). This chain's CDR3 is CASSHRDRGPGELFF. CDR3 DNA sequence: TGTGCCAGTAGCCACCGGGACAGGGGGCCCGGGGAGCTGTTTTTT.

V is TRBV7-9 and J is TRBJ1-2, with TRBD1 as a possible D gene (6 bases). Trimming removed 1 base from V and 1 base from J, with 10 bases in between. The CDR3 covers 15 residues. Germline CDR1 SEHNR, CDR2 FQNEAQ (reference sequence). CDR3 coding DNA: TGTGCCAGCAGCTTAGGGGGGGCCTTTAACTATGGCTACACCTTC. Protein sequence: CASSLGGAFNYGYTF.

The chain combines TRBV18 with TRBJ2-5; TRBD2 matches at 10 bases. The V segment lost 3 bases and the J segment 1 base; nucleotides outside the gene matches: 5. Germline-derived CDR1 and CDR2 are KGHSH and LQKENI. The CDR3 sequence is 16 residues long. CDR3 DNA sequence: TGTGCCAGCTCACCCAATAGCGGGAGGATCCAAGAGACCCAGTACTTC. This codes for CASSPNSGRIQETQYF.

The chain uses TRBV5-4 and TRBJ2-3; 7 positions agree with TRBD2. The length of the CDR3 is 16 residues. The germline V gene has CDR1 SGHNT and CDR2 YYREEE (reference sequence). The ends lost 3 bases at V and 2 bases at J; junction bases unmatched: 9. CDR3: CASSSGIAGPTDTQYF. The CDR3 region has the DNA TGTGCCAGCAGCTCCGGAATAGCGGGCCCCACAGATACGCAGTATTTT.

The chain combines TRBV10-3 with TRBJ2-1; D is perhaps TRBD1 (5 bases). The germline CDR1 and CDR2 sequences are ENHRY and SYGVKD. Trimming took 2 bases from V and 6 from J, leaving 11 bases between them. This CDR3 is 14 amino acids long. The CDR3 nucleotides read TGTGCCATCAGTGAGGGCAGGGCCAGCAATGAGCAGTTCTTC. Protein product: CAISEGRASNEQFF.

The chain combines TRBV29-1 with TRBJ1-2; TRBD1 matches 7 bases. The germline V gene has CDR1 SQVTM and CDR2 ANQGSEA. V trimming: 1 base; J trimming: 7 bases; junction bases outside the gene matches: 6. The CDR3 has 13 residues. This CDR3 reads CSVEGQGLAGYTF. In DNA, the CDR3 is TGCAGCGTTGAAGGACAGGGTCTTGCTGGCTACACCTTC.

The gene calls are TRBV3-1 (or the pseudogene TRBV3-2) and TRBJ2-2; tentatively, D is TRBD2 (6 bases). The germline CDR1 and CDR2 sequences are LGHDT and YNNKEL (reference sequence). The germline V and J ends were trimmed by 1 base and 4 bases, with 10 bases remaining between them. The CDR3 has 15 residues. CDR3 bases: TGTGCCAGCAGCCAAGGGCCAGCGGGCACCGGGGAGCTGTTTTTT. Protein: CASSQGPAGTGELFF.

DNA of the CDR3: TGTGCCAGCAGTTTAGTAATACAGGGTAACTATGGCTACACCTTC. Its protein product is CASSLVIQGNYGYTF. The chain carries TRBV6-5 and TRBJ1-2; D possibly corresponds to TRBD1 (6 bases). The CDR3 is 15 residues long. Germline V gene lookup returns CDR1 MNHEY and CDR2 SVGAGI. V was clipped by 4 bases and J by 1 base, with 13 bases between them.

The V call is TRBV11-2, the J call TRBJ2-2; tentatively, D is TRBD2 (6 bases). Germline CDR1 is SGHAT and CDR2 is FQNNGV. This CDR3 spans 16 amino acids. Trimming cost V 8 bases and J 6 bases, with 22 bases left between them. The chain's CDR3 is CASSAYLTGVAGELFF. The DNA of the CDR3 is TGTGCCAGCTCAGCTTACTTGACGGGGGTTGCCGGGGAGCTGTTTTTT.

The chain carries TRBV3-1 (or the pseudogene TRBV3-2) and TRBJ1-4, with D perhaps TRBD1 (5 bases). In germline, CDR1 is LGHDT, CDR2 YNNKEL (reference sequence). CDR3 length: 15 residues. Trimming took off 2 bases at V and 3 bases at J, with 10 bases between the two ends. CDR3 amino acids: CASSQSWGSNEKLFF. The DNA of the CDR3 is TGTGCCAGCAGCCAAAGTTGGGGGTCTAATGAAAAACTGTTTTTT.

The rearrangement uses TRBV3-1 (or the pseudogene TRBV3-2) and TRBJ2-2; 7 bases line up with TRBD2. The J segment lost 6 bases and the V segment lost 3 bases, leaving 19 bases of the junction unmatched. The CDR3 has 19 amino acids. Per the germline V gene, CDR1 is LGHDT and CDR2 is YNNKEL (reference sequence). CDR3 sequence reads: CASSHSALLWEGKSGELFF. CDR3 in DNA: TGTGCCAGCAGCCATTCCGCTTTACTGTGGGAGGGAAAATCCGGGGAGCTGTTTTTT.

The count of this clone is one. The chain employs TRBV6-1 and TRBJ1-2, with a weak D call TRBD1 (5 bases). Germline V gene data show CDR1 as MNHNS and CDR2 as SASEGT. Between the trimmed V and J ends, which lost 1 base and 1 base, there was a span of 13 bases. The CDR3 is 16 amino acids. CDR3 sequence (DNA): TGTGCCAGCAGTGAAGGGGGGGGTTGGATTAACTATGGCTACACCTTC. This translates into CASSEGGGWINYGYTF.

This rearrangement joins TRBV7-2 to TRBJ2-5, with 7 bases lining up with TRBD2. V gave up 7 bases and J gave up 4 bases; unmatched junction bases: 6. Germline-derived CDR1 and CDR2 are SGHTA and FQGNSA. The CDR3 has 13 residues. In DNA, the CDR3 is TGTGCCAGCATCCGACTAGCTGGAGAGACCCAGTACTTC. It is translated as CASIRLAGETQYF.

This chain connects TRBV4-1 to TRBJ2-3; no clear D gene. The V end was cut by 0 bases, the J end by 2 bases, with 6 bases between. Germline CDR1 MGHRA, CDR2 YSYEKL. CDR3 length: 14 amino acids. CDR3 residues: CASSQEQVTDTQYF. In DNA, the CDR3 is TGCGCCAGCAGCCAAGAGCAGGTCACAGATACGCAGTATTTT.

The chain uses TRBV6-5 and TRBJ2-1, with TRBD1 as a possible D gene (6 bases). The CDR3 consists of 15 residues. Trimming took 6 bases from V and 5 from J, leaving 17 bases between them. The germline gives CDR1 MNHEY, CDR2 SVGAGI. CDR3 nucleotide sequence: TGTGCCAGCAGAAAATCAGGGGTGTCGGACAATGAGCAGTTCTTC. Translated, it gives CASRKSGVSDNEQFF.

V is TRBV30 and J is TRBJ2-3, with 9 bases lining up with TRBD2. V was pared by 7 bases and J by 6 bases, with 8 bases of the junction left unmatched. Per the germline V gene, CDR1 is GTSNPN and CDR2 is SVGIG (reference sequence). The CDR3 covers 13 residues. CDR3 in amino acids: CASTSGGSDTQYF. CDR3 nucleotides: TGTGCCTCCACGAGCGGGGGGAGTGATACGCAGTATTTT.

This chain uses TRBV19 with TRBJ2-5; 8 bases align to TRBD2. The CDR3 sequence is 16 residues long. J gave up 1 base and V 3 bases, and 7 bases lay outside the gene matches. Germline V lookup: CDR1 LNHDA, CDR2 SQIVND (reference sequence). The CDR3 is CASSMPWRGAQETQYF. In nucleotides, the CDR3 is TGTGCCAGTAGTATGCCTTGGCGGGGGGCCCAAGAGACCCAGTACTTC.